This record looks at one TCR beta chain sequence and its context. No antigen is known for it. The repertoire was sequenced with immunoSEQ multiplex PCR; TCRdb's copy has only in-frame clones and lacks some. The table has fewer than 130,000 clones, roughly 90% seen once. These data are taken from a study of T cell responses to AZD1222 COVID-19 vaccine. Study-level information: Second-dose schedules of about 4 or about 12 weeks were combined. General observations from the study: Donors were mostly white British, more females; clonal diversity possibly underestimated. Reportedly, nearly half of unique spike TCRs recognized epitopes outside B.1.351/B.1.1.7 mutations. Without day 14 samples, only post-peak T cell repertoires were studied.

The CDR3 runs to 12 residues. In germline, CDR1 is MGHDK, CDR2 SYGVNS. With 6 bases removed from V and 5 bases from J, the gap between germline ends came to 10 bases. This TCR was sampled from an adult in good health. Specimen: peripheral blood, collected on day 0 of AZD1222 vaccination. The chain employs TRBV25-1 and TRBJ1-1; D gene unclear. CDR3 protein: CASRTWRTEAFF. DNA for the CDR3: TGTGCCAGCAGGACCTGGAGGACTGAAGCTTTCTTT. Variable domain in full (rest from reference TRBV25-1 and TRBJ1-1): EADIYQTPRYLVIGTGKKITLECSQTMGHDKMYWYQQDPGMELHLIHYSYGVNSTEKGDLSSESTVSRIRTEHFPLTLESARPSHTSQYLCASRTWRTEAFFGQGTRLTVV.